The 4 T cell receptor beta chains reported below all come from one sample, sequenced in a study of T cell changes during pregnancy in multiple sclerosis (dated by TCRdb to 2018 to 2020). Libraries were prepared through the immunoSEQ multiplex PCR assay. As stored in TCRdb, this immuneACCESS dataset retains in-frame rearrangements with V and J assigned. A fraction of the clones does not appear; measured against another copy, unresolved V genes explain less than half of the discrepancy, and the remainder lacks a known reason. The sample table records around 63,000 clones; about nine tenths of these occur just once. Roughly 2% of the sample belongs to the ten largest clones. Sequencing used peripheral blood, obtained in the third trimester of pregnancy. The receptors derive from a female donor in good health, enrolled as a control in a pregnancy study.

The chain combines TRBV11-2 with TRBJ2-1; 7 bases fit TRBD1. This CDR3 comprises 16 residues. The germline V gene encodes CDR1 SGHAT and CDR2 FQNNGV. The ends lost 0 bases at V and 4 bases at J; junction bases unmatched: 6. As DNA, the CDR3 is TGTGCCAGCAGCTTAGACCCCGGGACAGCATACAATGAGCAGTTCTTC. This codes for CASSLDPGTAYNEQFF.

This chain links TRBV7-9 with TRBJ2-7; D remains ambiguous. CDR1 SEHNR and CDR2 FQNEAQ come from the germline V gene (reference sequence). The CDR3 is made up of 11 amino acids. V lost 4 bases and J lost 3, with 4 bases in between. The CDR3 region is CASSSNYEQYF. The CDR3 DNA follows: TGTGCCAGCAGCTCCAACTACGAGCAGTACTTC.

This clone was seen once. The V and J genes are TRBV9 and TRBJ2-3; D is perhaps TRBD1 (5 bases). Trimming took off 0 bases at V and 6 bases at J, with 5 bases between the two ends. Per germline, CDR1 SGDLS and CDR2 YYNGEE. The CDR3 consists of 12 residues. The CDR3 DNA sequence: TGTGCCAGCAGCGTAGCAGGGGATACGCAGTATTTT. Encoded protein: CASSVAGDTQYF.

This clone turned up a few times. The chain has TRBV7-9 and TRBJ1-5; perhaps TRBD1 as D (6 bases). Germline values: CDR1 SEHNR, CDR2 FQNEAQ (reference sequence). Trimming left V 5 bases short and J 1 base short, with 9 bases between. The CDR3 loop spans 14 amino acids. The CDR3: CASSKGGSNQPQHF. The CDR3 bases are TGTGCCAGCAGCAAGGGGGGGAGCAATCAGCCCCAGCATTTT. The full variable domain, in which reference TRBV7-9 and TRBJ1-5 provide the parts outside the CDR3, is DTGVSQNPRHKITKRGQNVTFRCDPISEHNRLYWYRQTLGQGPEFLTYFQNEAQLEKSRLLSDRFSAERPKGSFSTLEIQRTEQGDSAMYLCASSKGGSNQPQHFGDGTRLSIL.